This TCR beta chain came from a study of CD8 T cells in ankylosing spondylitis. Findings and limits, study-wide: Disease-associated clones were reportedly significantly overrepresented in matched ankylosing spondylitis synovial fluid. One TCR beta motif, made up of eight or nine highly homologous variants, appeared characteristic of ankylosing spondylitis blood.

There are many counts of this clonotype. Its antigen is currently unknown. Quantitative 5'-RACE with molecular barcodes generated TCR beta libraries. TCRdb recomputed calls from the 5' RACE reads with MiXCR, one row per CDR3 protein. Found here are under 300,000 distinct CDR3 sequences, 8.6% of them singletons; the top ten hold nearly 7%. This TCR was sampled from a male donor with ankylosing spondylitis or in good health (not recorded which). Sequenced input: blood, either unsorted or a sorted T cell fraction (not recorded which).

CDR3: CASSNTQAGGHLEQFF. For the CDR3, the DNA is TGCGCCAGCAGCAACACTCAAGCGGGGGGGCATCTTGAGCAGTTCTTC. V usage is TRBV5-1 and J usage is TRBJ2-1; TRBD2 agrees at 10 bases. The V segment lost 4 bases and the J segment 9 bases; nucleotides outside the gene matches: 13. The CDR3 sequence is 16 residues long. In germline, CDR1 is SGHRS, CDR2 YFSETQ.